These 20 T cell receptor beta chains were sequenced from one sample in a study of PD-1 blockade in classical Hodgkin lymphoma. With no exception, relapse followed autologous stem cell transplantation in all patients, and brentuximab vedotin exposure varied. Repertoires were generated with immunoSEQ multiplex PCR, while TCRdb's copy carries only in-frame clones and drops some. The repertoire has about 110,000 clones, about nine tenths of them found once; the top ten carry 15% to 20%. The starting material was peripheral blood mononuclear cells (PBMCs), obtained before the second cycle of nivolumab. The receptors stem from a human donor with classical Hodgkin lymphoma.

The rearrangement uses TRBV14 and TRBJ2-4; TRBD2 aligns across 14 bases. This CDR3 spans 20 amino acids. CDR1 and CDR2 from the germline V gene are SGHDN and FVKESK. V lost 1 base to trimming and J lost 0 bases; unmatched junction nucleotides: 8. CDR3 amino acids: CASSQGRLAGGPGAKNIQYF. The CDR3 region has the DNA TGTGCCAGCAGCCAAGGTCGACTAGCGGGAGGGCCGGGAGCCAAAAACATTCAGTACTTC.

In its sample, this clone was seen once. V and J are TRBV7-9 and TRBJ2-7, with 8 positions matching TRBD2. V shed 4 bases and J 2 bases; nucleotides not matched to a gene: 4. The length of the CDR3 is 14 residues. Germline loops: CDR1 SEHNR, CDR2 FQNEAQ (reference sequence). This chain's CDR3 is CASSSLAAPYEQYF. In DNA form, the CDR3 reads TGTGCCAGCAGCTCACTAGCGGCCCCCTACGAGCAGTACTTC.

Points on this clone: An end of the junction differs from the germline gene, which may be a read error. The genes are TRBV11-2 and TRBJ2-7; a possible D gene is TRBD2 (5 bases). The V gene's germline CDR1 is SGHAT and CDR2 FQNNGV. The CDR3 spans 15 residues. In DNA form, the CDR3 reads TGTGCCAGCACCTTACTAGTCCTTAGTGGTTACGAGCAGTACTTC. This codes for CASTLLVLSGYEQYF. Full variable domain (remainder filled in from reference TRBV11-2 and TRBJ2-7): EAGVAQSPRYKIIEKRQSVAFWCNPISGHATLYWYQQILGQGPKLLIQFQNNGVVDDSQLPKDRFSAERLKGVDSTLKIQPAKLEDSAVYLCASTLLVLSGYEQYFGPGTRLTVT.

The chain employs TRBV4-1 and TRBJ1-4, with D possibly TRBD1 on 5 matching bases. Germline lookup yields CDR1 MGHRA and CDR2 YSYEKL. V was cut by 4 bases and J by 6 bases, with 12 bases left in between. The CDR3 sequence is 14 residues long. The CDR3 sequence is CASSPTGLDEKLFF. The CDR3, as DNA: TGCGCCAGCAGCCCGACGGGACTTGATGAAAAACTGTTTTTT.

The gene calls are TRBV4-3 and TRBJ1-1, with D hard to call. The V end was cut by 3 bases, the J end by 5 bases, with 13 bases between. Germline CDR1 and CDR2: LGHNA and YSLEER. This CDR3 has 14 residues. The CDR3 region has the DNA TGCGCCAGCAGCCACTGGACCGGGAGAACTGAAGCTTTCTTT. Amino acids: CASSHWTGRTEAFF.

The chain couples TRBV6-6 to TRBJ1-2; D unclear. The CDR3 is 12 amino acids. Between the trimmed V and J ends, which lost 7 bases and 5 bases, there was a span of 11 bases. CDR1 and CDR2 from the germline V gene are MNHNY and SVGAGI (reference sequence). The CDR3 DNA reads TGTGCCAGCACCCGGCGCGGGTATGGCTACACCTTC. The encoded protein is CASTRRGYGYTF.

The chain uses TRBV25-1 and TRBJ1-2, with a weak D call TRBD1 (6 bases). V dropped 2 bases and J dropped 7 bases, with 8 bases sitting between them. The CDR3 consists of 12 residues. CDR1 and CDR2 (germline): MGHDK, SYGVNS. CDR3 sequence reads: CASSEGQTGYTF. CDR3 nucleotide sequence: TGTGCCAGCAGTGAAGGACAGACTGGCTACACCTTC.

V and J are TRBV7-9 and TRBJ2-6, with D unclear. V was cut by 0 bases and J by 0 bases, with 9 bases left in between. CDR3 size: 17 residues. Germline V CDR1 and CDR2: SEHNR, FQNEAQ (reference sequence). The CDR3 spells CASSLALGSSGANVLTF. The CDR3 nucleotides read TGTGCCAGCAGCTTAGCGCTCGGGTCCTCTGGGGCCAACGTCCTGACTTTC.

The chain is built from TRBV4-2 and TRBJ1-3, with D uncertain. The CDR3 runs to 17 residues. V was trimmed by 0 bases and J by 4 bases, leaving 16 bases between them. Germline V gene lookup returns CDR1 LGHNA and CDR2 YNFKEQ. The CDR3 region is CASSQDFGGVGGNTIYF. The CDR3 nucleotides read TGTGCCAGCAGCCAAGATTTCGGCGGGGTTGGGGGAAACACCATATATTTT.

The CDR3 DNA sequence: TGTGCCAGCAGCCAGCGCGGGAGGGCCAATGAGCAGTTCTTC. Its protein product is CASSQRGRANEQFF. V is TRBV6-1 and J is TRBJ2-1; 9 nucleotides match TRBD2. This CDR3 is 14 amino acids long. Germline-derived CDR1 and CDR2 are MNHNS and SASEGT. After removal of 6 bases from V and 6 bases from J, the junction contained 6 bases not matched to a gene.

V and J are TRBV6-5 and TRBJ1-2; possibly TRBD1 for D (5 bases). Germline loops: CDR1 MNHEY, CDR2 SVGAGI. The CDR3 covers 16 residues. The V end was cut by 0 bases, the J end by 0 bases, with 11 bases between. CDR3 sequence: CASSYSIGDPNYGYTF. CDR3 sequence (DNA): TGTGCCAGCAGTTACTCGATAGGGGACCCTAACTATGGCTACACCTTC.

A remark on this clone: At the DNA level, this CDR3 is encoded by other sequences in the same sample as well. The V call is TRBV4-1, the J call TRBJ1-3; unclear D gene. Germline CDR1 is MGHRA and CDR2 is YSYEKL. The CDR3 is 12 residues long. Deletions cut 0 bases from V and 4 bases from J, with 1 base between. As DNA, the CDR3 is TGCGCCAGCAGCCAAGAGGGAAACACCATATATTTT. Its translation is CASSQEGNTIYF.

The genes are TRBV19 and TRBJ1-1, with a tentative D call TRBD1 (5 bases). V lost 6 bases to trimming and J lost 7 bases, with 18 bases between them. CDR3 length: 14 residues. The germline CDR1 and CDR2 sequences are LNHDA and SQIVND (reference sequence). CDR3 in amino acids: CASRSRVTAFEAFF. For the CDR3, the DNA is TGTGCCAGTAGGTCCAGGGTGACTGCTTTTGAAGCTTTCTTT.

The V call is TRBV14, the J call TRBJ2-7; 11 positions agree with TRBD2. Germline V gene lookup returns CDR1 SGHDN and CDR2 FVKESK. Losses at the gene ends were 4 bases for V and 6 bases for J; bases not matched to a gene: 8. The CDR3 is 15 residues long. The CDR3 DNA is TGTGCCAGCAGCCCCTTAGCACTAGCGGGGGCCGAGCAGTACTTC. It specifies CASSPLALAGAEQYF.

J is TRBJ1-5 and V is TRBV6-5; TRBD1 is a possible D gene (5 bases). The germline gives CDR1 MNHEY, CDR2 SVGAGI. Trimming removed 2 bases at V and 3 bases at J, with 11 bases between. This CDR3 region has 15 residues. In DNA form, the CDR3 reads TGTGCCAGCAGTTACACGTCCGGGACCAATCAGCCCCAGCATTTT. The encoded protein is CASSYTSGTNQPQHF.

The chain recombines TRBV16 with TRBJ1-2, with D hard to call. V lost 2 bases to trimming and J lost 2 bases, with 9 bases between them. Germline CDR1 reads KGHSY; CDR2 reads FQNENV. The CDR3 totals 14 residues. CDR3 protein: CASSQGMQNYGYTF. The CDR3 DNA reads TGTGCCAGCAGCCAAGGGATGCAGAACTATGGCTACACCTTC.

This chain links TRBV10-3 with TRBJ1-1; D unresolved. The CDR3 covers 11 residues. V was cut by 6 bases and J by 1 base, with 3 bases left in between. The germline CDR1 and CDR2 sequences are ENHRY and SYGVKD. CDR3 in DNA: TGTGCCATCAGAGAGAACACTGAAGCTTTCTTT. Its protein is CAIRENTEAFF.

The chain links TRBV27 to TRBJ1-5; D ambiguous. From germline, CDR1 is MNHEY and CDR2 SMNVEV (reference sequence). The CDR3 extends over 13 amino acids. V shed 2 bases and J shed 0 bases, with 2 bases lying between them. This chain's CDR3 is CASSLDSNQPQHF. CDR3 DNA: TGTGCCAGCAGTTTAGATAGCAATCAGCCCCAGCATTTT.

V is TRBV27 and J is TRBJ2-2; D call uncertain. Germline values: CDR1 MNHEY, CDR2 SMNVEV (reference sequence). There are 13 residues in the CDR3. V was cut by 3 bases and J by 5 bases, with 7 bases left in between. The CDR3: CASSLSLTGELFF. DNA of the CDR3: TGTGCCAGCAGTTTGTCCCTGACCGGGGAGCTGTTTTTT.

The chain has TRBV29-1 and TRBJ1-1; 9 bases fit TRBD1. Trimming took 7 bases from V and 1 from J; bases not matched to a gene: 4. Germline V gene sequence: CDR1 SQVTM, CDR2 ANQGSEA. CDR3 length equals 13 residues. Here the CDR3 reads CSARTGANTEAFF. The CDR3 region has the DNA TGCAGCGCGAGGACAGGGGCGAACACTGAAGCTTTCTTT.